These 12 T cell receptor beta chains were all obtained from the same sample, sequenced in a study of blood T cell repertoires in COVID-19 (TCRdb year 2020). Library preparation used the immunoSEQ multiplex PCR assay. TCRdb took this table from immuneACCESS and kept in-frame rearrangements with V and J called. Such tables lack part of the clones; where checked against another copy, unresolved V genes explain under half of the gap, and the rest is unexplained. The sample includes fewer than 450,000 clones, with approximately 90% observed a single time. Jointly, the top ten make up more than 3% of the sample. Sequences were obtained from peripheral blood. These receptor sequences come from a woman aged 18 to 35 who had recovered from COVID-19.

The rearrangement joins TRBV2 to TRBJ2-1; TRBD2 agrees at 9 bases. CDR1 and CDR2 from the germline V gene are SNHLY and FYNNEI. V lost 5 bases, J lost 10 bases, and 15 bases stayed unmatched. The length of the CDR3 is 16 residues. The CDR3 protein is CASSKTGTSRFREQFF. CDR3 in DNA: TGTGCCAGCAGTAAAACCGGGACTAGCAGGTTTCGGGAGCAGTTCTTC. Full variable domain (outside the CDR3, taken from reference TRBV2 and TRBJ2-1): EPEVTQTPSHQVTQMGQEVILRCVPISNHLYFYWYRQILGQKVEFLVSFYNNEISEKSEIFDDQFSVERPDGSNFTLKIRSTKLEDSAMYFCASSKTGTSRFREQFFGPGTRLTVL.

This chain connects TRBV7-6 to TRBJ2-3; 7 positions agree with TRBD2. This CDR3 region has 17 residues. The germline CDR1 and CDR2 sequences are SGHVS and FNYEAQ. V shed 2 bases and J 6 bases; nucleotides not matched to a gene: 14. The CDR3 spells CASSLSGTHHIMDTQYF. DNA for the CDR3: TGTGCCAGCAGCTTAAGCGGGACTCATCATATTATGGATACGCAGTATTTT.

The rearrangement links TRBV6-6 to TRBJ1-2; 7 bases agree with TRBD1. The ends lost 7 bases at V and 5 bases at J; junction bases unmatched: 10. The CDR3 contains 14 residues. CDR1 and CDR2 from the germline V gene are MNHNY and SVGAGI (reference sequence). The CDR3 coding sequence is TGTGCCAGCAAAGAGACAGGGAGCCTTTATGGCTACACCTTC. It specifies CASKETGSLYGYTF.

The gene calls are TRBV7-2 and TRBJ2-7, with D hard to call. Trimming left V 3 bases short and J 4 bases short, with 7 bases between. The length of the CDR3 is 12 residues. Germline V gives CDR1 SGHTA, CDR2 FQGNSA. The CDR3 is CASSFGTYEQYV. The CDR3 DNA is TGTGCCAGCAGCTTCGGTACTTACGAGCAGTACGTC.

This chain links TRBV7-8 with TRBJ2-1; 11 bases fit TRBD2. The V gene's germline CDR1 is SGHVS and CDR2 FQNEAQ. This CDR3 has 18 residues. The ends lost 3 bases at V and 10 bases at J; junction bases unmatched: 17. The CDR3 protein is CASSFRGASGRPGGEQFF. As DNA, the CDR3 is TGTGCCAGCAGCTTTAGAGGGGCTAGCGGGAGGCCGGGGGGCGAGCAGTTCTTC.

The chain is built from TRBV11-3 and TRBJ1-1; weak D call: TRBD1 (5 bases). The germline V gene has CDR1 SGHNT and CDR2 YENEEA. The CDR3 loop spans 15 amino acids. V lost 4 bases and J 1 base, leaving 13 bases between the germline ends. CDR3 in amino acids: CASSSPTAGNTEAFF. The CDR3 DNA reads TGTGCCAGCAGCTCCCCGACAGCTGGGAACACTGAAGCTTTCTTT. The variable domain in full, completed from reference TRBV11-3 and TRBJ1-1, reads EAGVVQSPRYKIIEKKQPVAFWCNPISGHNTLYWYLQNLGQGPELLIRYENEEAVDDSQLPKDRFSAERLKGVDSTLKIQPAELGDSAVYLCASSSPTAGNTEAFFGQGTRLTVV.

This clone was seen a single time. The chain carries TRBV7-8 and TRBJ2-1; maybe TRBD1 (6 bases). Germline loops: CDR1 SGHVS, CDR2 FQNEAQ. This CDR3 spans 18 amino acids. V dropped 2 bases and J dropped 0 bases, with 17 bases sitting between them. The CDR3 DNA reads TGTGCCAGCAGCTTACCATACAGGGCCCCGGGCTCCTACAATGAGCAGTTCTTC. As protein: CASSLPYRAPGSYNEQFF.

J is TRBJ1-2 and V is TRBV27; weak D call: TRBD1 (5 bases). The ends were cut back, 2 bases at V and 4 bases at J, with 14 bases in the middle. This CDR3 has 15 residues. In germline, CDR1 is MNHEY, CDR2 SMNVEV (reference sequence). CDR3: CASSLGWRGVYGYTF. The CDR3 region has the DNA TGTGCCAGCAGTTTAGGTTGGAGGGGAGTCTATGGCTACACCTTC.

The V and J genes are TRBV4-3 and TRBJ2-3, with 8 bases that match TRBD2. This CDR3 has 16 amino acids. Germline V lookup: CDR1 LGHNA, CDR2 YSLEER. The J segment lost 0 bases and the V segment lost 0 bases, leaving 2 bases of the junction unmatched. The CDR3 DNA reads as TGCGCCAGCAGCCAAGAGGTAGCGGGGAGCACAGATACGCAGTATTTT. This translates into CASSQEVAGSTDTQYF.

The chain joins TRBV27 to TRBJ2-5; no clear D. There are 15 residues in the CDR3. CDR1 and CDR2 (germline): MNHEY, SMNVEV (reference sequence). Deletions cut 4 bases from V and 8 bases from J, with 20 bases between. The CDR3 DNA reads TGTGCCAGCAGTTCCCAAAGTACACCCTTTCTTACCCAGTACTTC. It is translated as CASSSQSTPFLTQYF.

This chain connects TRBV12-3 or TRBV12-4 to TRBJ1-2, with D perhaps TRBD1 (6 bases). V shed 5 bases and J shed 4 bases, with 11 bases lying between them. This CDR3 comprises 13 residues. This CDR3 reads CASSRTGSYGYTF. The CDR3 DNA reads TGTGCCAGCAGTCGAACAGGGTCCTATGGCTACACCTTC.

This clone was counted a single time. The CDR3 sequence: CASSLAAQYGYTF. CDR3 nucleotide sequence: TGTGCCAGCAGCTTGGCCGCTCAGTATGGCTACACCTTC. This sequence joins TRBV5-6 and TRBJ1-2; D unclear. This CDR3 spans 13 amino acids. From germline, CDR1 is SGHDT and CDR2 YYEEEE. Between the trimmed V and J ends, which lost 0 bases and 5 bases, there was a span of 8 bases.